This TCR beta chain was captured in a study of CD8+ T cells in alopecia areata. Stated treatment: oral pan-JAK inhibitor, 5-10 mg twice daily. PBMCs were stained for CD3, CD4 and CD8, and CD4+ and CD8+ T cells were sorted. V shed 4 bases and J 1 base; nucleotides not matched to a gene: 6. The V gene's germline CDR1 is SQVTM and CDR2 ANQGSEA. There are 14 residues in the CDR3. Findings and limits, study-wide: An increase in clonality over normal scalp was evident in lesional scalp, especially alopecia totalis/universalis. Scalp specimens additionally yield sequences from normal skin's resident alphabeta T cells.

Following RNA extraction, reverse transcription yielded cDNA that acted as the sequencing template. Generated by immunoSEQ multiplex PCR, the TCRdb table keeps only in-frame clones and is missing some. Of hundreds of thousands of clones listed, 60% are singletons. This clone was counted between two and nine times. Its target is not known. This receptor was identified in a human donor with alopecia areata. The chain combines TRBV29-1 with TRBJ1-1; 7 bases match TRBD1. The starting material was CD4+ T cells sorted from blood, obtained around week 52, from a patient treated with tofacitinib. This CDR3 reads CSVVGGGANTEAFF. The DNA for the CDR3 is TGCAGCGTTGTAGGAGGGGGCGCGAACACTGAAGCTTTCTTT.